The clone carrying this T cell receptor beta chain was recorded at least ten times. Its antigen remains unknown. This sample stems from a study of CD8 T cells in ankylosing spondylitis. General observations from the study: Clones linked with disease were CD8+ and fairly uncommon in the peripheral blood. Seemingly characteristic of ankylosing spondylitis blood was a TCR beta motif consisting of roughly 8 highly homologous variants. Some motif variants had been reported before (in reactive arthritis synovial fluid and blood). Reportedly, matched ankylosing spondylitis synovial fluid was significantly enriched for disease-linked clones.

The CDR3 contains 14 residues. The V end lost 8 bases, the J end lost 4 bases, and 17 bases lay between the germline ends. The germline V gene has CDR1 SEHNR and CDR2 FQNEAQ (reference sequence). Libraries of TCR beta came from quantitative 5'-RACE with molecular barcodes. MiXCR, run by TCRdb on the 5' RACE reads, gives a single entry per CDR3 protein. This table holds some 840,000 distinct CDR3 sequences, about an eighth found once. The receptor comes from a male donor with ankylosing spondylitis. The chain links TRBV7-9 to TRBJ1-1; tentatively, D is TRBD1 (6 bases). Sequenced: blood, either unsorted or a sorted T cell fraction (not recorded which). CDR3 DNA: TGTGCCAGCGTACCGGGGGCGGGGGTCACTGAAGCTTTCTTT. Amino acid sequence: CASVPGAGVTEAFF. Drawing the rest from reference TRBV7-9 and TRBJ1-1, the complete variable domain is DTGVSQNPRHKITKRGQNVTFRCDPISEHNRLYWYRQTLGQGPEFLTYFQNEAQLEKSRLLSDRFSAERPKGSFSTLEIQRTEQGDSAMYLCASVPGAGVTEAFFGQGTRLTVV.